This is a list of T cell receptor beta chains from one sample in a study of T cell repertoires in aging, cancer and after chemotherapy. MiXCR was run by TCRdb on the multiplex PCR reads, yielding one entry per CDR3 protein. The sample has approximately 6,600 distinct CDR3 sequences; under 30% are singletons. The sequenced sample was blood. The receptors shown here come from a human donor with a blood cancer. The donor label of this sample is uncertain. Each CDR3 is given with its conserved first and last residue. Fields, in order: D gene, clone size, V gene, J gene, CDR3 DNA, CDR3 protein. D genes are given only for firm matches. The size field is filled for only some rows; it gives once, few, many or a size class.

-,-,TRBV11-2,TRBJ1-4,TGTGCCAGCAGCTTAGAGTGGGGGACTAATGAAAAACTGTTTTTT,CASSLEWGTNEKLFF
-,few,TRBV10-3,TRBJ2-7,TGTGCCATCAGCGATACAGGCGTCTCCTACGAGCAGTACTTC,CAISDTGVSYEQYF
-,many,TRBV7-6,TRBJ2-7,TGTGCCAGCAGCCCCTCGGGACGGATCTACGAGCAGTACTTC,CASSPSGRIYEQYF
TRBD2,-,TRBV10-3,TRBJ2-2,TGTGCCATCAGTGAGTCCATTAGCGGGAGGGCCAACACCGGGGAGCTGTTTTTT,CAISESISGRANTGELFF
-,few,TRBV6-2/TRBV6-3,TRBJ1-3,TGTGCCAGCAGTTATGGCGGTGTCTCTGGAAACACCATATATTTT,CASSYGGVSGNTIYF
-,medium-sized,TRBV19,TRBJ1-2,TGTGCCAGTAGAGGGGACCTCACTAACTATGGCTACACCTTC,CASRGDLTNYGYTF
TRBD1,-,TRBV6-1,TRBJ1-5,TGTGCCAGCAGTCCTCAGACAGGGGATAGCAATCAGCCCCAGCATTTT,CASSPQTGDSNQPQHF
TRBD1,-,TRBV7-6,TRBJ2-7,TGTGCCAGCAGCTTAATGACAGGGGGATACGAGCAGTACTTC,CASSLMTGGYEQYF
TRBD1,-,TRBV19,TRBJ2-7,TGTGCCAGTAGTGAGGCACAGGGGGCGTTATACGAGCAGTACTTC,CASSEAQGALYEQYF
-,few,TRBV13,TRBJ2-7,TGTGCCAGCAGCTTAGCCACCGGGACCCCGGACGGCCACGAGCAGTACTTC,CASSLATGTPDGHEQYF
TRBD2,many,TRBV6-5,TRBJ2-7,TGTGCCAGCCACGGGACTAGCGGGGCCGAGCAGTACTTC,CASHGTSGAEQYF